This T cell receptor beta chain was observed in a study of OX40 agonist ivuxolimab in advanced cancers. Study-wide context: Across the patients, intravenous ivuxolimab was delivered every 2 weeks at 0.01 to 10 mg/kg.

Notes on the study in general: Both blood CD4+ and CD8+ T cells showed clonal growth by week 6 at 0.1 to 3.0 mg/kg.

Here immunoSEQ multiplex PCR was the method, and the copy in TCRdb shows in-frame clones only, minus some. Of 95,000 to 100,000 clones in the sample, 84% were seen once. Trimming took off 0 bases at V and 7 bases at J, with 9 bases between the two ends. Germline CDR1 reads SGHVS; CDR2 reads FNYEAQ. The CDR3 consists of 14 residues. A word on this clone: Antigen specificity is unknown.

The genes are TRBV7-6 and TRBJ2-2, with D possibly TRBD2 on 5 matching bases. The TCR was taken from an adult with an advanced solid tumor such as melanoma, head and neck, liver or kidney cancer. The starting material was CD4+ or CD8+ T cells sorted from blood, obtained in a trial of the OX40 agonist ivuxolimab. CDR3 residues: CASSLAASFGELFF. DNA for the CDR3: TGTGCCAGCAGCTTAGCCGCTAGCTTCGGGGAGCTGTTTTTT.